This T cell receptor (beta chain) was found in a study of blood T cell repertoires in COVID-19. Whole-study context: The analysed material was cDNA or gDNA that came from T cells, B-cell-depleted T cells, or PBMCs.

In germline, CDR1 is MNHEY, CDR2 SMNVEV (reference sequence). The CDR3 runs to 17 residues. V shed 0 bases, J shed 0 bases, and the junction held 2 bases outside the gene matches. Profiled with immunoSEQ multiplex PCR; TCRdb holds only in-frame clones, not every one. The sample carries about 370,000 clones, 80% to 90% recorded once. J is TRBJ2-7 and V is TRBV27, with TRBD2 identical over 13 bases. The sequencing sample was made of PBMCs or T cells enriched from blood (not recorded which). The clonotype comes from a man aged 18 to 35 who had recovered from COVID-19. The CDR3, as DNA: TGTGCCAGCAGTTTATCGGGACTAGCGGGAAGCTCCTACGAGCAGTACTTC. It codes for CASSLSGLAGSSYEQYF.